These T cell receptor beta chains were read from a single sample in a study of identical twins. TCRdb processed the 5' RACE reads anew with MiXCR; each CDR3 protein has one entry. The sample lists a few hundred thousand distinct CDR3 sequences, over 8.5% seen once, with 3% in the top ten. These data are also associated with another study on yellow fever vaccine responses in identical twins.

Input material: PBMCs. The receptors here all came from a woman between 18 and 29 years old in good health. Each CDR3 is given without its conserved first and last residue.

TRBV4-3 ASSQDKGFPYEQY
TRBV24-1 ATSDDRNYEQY
TRBV12-3/TRBV12-4 ASSQGVINYGYT
TRBV2 ASSLETQETQY
TRBV7-9 ASSPSRERETQY
TRBV12-3/TRBV12-4 ASILADRSTDTQY
TRBV29-1 SVARDWVYNEQF
TRBV7-2 ASRRTGTGRYEQY
TRBV30 AWRDRGVLWELF
TRBV7-3 ASSLTGTRFGTDTQY
TRBV15 ATSRDVGDTQY
TRBV10-3 ALSAADSSYNEQF
TRBV7-8 ASSPDSNTGELF
TRBV2 ASTTPLYNEQF
TRBV6-1 ASTDGSNYGYT
TRBV20-1 SATGLVGNEQF
TRBV7-9 ASSLRGGYEQY
TRBV15 ATSSKGWGTEAF
TRBV2 ASCYTGPPVNEKLF
TRBV20-1 SARDLRGTGENEQY
TRBV3-1 ASSHRDRVYEQY
TRBV30 AWSVRGASYEQY
TRBV6-5 ASSYGRAGNYGYT
TRBV4-3 ASSQDRTSGRIQF
TRBV27 ASRPRTGGVEETQY
TRBV12-3/TRBV12-4 ASTGVGGELF
TRBV29-1 SAGTNEKLF
TRBV20-1 SAEPPGPVTYEQY
TRBV2 ASSEMTGGEGEQY
TRBV4-2 ASSEEAGSVSYEQY
TRBV20-1 SATLAGSSYEQY
TRBV20-1 SARDGTSGSNSYNEQF
TRBV7-9 ASSSRLLSTDTQY
TRBV12-3/TRBV12-4 ASSFRSSGQPQH
TRBV7-2 ASSTGRITYEQY
TRBV28 ASRVPSVGEQY
TRBV14 ASSQGFSGAF
TRBV20-1 SASQGAGDTEAF
TRBV6-5 ASSQTGELF
TRBV4-3 ASSQFRGIGYEQY
TRBV3-1 ASSQWGLEQF
TRBV12-3/TRBV12-4 ASRTTGTYGYGYT
TRBV7-9 ASSRMGVDTQY
TRBV14 ASSQDVHGELF
TRBV3-2 ASSLQLTSTDTQY
TRBV7-3 ARCAPHPGQGHEGTQY
TRBV4-2 ASSQDETGIHNEQF
TRBV14 ASSQGGQRGWYNEQF
TRBV4-3 ASSQDRTGQETQY
TRBV4-3 ASSPYRPPFSGELF
TRBV10-1 ASSEIRRELADTQY
TRBV29-1 SVEDQERGPTDTQY
TRBV7-8 ASSLTTGQHTQY
TRBV10-3 AISAGENYGYT
TRBV25-1 ASQGQTNTEAF
TRBV7-6 ASSPEGRRSYEQY
TRBV29-1 SALSGRGYEQY
TRBV15 ATSRDTGSGYLYGYT
TRBV20-1 SVGGGRAGTEAF